The entry that follows covers one TCR beta chain sequence. Its antigen is currently not known. The sample holds no much larger clone one base away, and base qualities are not on file. For CDR1 and CDR2, the germline V gene lists SGHTA and FQGNSA. Trimming removed 1 base from V and 4 bases from J, leaving 8 bases between the germline ends. The CDR3 covers 14 residues, taking in both the cysteine and the phenylalanine. Of the read, only the CDR3 DNA is kept; its 42 bases are in frame from base 1. This sample was included in a study of shared clonotypes between healthy human individuals (dated by TCRdb to about 2020). Background on the whole study: Two women and three men aged 18 to 49 years were included in the cohort. Different laboratories and diverse techniques were used to prepare libraries and sequence TCR repertoires, to increase sequencing depth and limit assay-specific biases. The study deeply sequenced blood TCR repertoires of five healthy adults to estimate repertoire size and the extent of clonotype sharing between individuals. Each donor's leukapheresis produced roughly between roughly 0.85 and 9 billion PBMCs. The investigation overall reported the following: Sampling was limited to blood, and TCR repertoires in tissue likely differ from TCR repertoires in blood. Pairwise subsampling led to the expectation that sequencing depth would affect the degree of clonotype sharing among donors. The small number of donors limited the genetic and exposure-history diversity represented.

Healthy HIV-negative adults with no recently reported acute infections or vaccinations were included as donors. Every donor was a Caucasian adult residing in Nashville, Tennessee, USA. In the unsorted samples, 70 million to 95 million PBMCs were counted, and genomic DNA was extracted using the QIAamp DNA Blood Mini kit. After blood collection by leukapheresis, PBMCs were isolated using Ficoll-Histopaque density gradient centrifugation and then cryopreserved in the vapor phase of liquid nitrogen. TCR CDR3 regions were amplified from genomic DNA by multiplex PCR using the deep immunoSEQ assay. Genomic DNA extracted from each cell subset was distributed evenly over all wells of several immunoSEQ 96-well plates, and each plate served as one replicate. Each replicate PCR for unsorted PBMC received approximately 0.3 ug genomic DNA, equal to 30,000 to 35,000 T cell genomes. Genomic DNA from unsorted PBMC was sequenced over ten immunoSEQ deep assay plates. The purified libraries were quantified using a Qubit 3.0 fluorometer, sized with a Bioanalyzer 2100, and then quantified again using the KAPA Library Quantification kit. Every immunoSEQ 96-well plate was sequenced on a separate single-read 150-cycle Illumina NextSeq 550 flow cell. The authors processed their data as follows. Because the immunoSEQ output held only junctional sequences and lacked quality scores, the filtering could not match the filtering applied to full-length reads. To assign V/J genes and CDR3, sequences were annotated using PyIR, a Python wrapper for IgBLAST v1.9, with IMGT germline references. Reads with weak V/J assignments (E-value above 1e-6), missing CDR3, stop codons, out-of-frame junctions, or ambiguous translated residues were removed. V3J clonotypes were defined as sequences sharing the same inferred V gene, J gene, and CDR3 amino acid sequence. Percentage overlap between repertoires was computed as shared unique clonotypes divided by the size of the smaller repertoire. Richness of each repertoire was evaluated using RTK rarefaction, the Chao1 estimator, and Recon v2.1 estimates of unobserved clonotypes. TCRdb's version of the immuneACCESS table is confined to in-frame rearrangements and falls short of the full clone set. An unresolved V gene accounts for under half of the shortfall where checked; the remainder is of unknown origin. The V and J calls and clone size come from that table; D and trimming were worked out from the DNA. The sample records more than 450,000 clones, less than 85% of which are singletons. 10% to 15% of the sample is in the top ten clones.

Specimen: PBMCs. Rearrangement joined TRBV7-2 to TRBJ1-5; the D gene remains uncertain. The TCR originated in a woman aged 40-49 years in good health. Some clones in this sample may be carry-over from other donors' samples. The DNA sequence follows: TGTGCCAGCAGCTTAGTTCCCATTAATCAGCCCCAGCATTTT. The encoded protein is CASSLVPINQPQHF.